The T cell receptor (beta chain) under discussion was sequenced for a study of cytomegalovirus exposure and HLA in healthy donors. Generated by immunoSEQ multiplex PCR, the TCRdb table keeps only in-frame clones and is missing some. The data show over 100,000 clones, with approximately 89% seen just once and around 3.3% held by the top ten. CDR1 is LGHNA, CDR2 YNFKEQ, per germline. V was pared by 1 base and J by 5 bases, with 3 bases of the junction left unmatched. This CDR3 has 14 amino acids. Sequences were obtained from PBMCs. The genes are TRBV4-2 and TRBJ1-1; the match to TRBD1 covers 8 bases. This clonotype was sampled from a man younger than 40 in good health and CMV-seronegative. Written as DNA, the CDR3 is TGTGCCAGCAGCCAAGCCGGGACAGGAACTGAAGCTTTCTTT. As protein: CASSQAGTGTEAFF.